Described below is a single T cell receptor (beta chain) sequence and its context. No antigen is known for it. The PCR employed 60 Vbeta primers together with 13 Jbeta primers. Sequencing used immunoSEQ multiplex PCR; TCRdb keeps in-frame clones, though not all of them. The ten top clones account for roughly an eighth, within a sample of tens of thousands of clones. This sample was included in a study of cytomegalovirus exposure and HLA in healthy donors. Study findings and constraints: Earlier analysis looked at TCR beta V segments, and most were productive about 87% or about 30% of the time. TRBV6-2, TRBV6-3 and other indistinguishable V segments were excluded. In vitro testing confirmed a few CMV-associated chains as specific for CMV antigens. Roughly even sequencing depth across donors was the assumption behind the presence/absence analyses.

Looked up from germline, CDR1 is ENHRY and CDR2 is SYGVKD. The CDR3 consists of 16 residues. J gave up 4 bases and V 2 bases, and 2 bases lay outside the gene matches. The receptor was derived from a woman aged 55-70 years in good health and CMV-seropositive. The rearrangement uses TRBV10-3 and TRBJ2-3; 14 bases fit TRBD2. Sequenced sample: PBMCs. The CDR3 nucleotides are TGTGCCATCAGTGAGATGGGACTAGCGGGGGCAGATACGCAGTATTTT. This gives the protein CAISEMGLAGADTQYF.